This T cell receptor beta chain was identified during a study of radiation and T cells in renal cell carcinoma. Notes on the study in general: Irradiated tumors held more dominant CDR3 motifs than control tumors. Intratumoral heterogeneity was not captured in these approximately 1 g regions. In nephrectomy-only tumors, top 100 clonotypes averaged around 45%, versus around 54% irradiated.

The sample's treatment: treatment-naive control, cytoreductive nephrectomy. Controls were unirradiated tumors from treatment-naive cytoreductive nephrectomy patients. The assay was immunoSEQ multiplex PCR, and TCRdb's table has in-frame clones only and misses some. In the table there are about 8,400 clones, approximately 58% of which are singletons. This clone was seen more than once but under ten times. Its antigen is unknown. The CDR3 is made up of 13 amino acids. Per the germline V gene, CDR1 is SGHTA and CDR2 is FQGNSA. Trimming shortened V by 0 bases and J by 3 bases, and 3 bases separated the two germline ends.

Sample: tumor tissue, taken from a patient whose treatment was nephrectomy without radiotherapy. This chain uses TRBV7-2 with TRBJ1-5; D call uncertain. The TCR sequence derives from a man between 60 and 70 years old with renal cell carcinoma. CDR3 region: CASSLAHNQPQHF. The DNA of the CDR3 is TGTGCCAGCAGCTTAGCCCACAATCAGCCCCAGCATTTT.